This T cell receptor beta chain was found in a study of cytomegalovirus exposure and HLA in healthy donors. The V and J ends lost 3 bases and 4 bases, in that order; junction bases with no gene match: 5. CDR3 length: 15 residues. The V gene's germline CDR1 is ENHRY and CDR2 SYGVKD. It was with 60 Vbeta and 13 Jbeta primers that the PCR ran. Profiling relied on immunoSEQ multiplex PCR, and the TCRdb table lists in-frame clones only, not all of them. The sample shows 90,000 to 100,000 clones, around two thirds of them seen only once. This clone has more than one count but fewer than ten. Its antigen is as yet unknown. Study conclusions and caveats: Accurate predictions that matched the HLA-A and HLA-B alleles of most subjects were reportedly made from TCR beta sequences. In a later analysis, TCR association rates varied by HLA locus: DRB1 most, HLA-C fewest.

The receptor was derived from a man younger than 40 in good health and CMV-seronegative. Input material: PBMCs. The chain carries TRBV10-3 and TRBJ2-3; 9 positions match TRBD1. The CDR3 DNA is TGTGCCATCAGTGACGACAGGGGGATGCCAGATACGCAGTATTTT. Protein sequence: CAISDDRGMPDTQYF.